The rows below give T cell receptor beta chains drawn from one sample of a study of blood T cell repertoires in COVID-19. Sequencing was performed with immunoSEQ multiplex PCR; in TCRdb, only in-frame clones are kept and a portion is missing. The repertoire holds around 300,000 clones, with 70% to 90% as singletons. Sequenced input: peripheral blood. These receptors came from a woman aged 25 to 39 with active or convalescent COVID-19. CDR3s include the opening cysteine and the closing phenylalanine or tryptophan. Fields, in order: CDR3 protein, CDR3 DNA, J gene, D gene, clone size, V gene. The D gene is left open where the match is weak. Expanded clones get a size class; other rows say once, few or many, or leave the size out.

cdr3_aa: CSVGLTVDQPQHF
cdr3_nt: TGCAGCGTTGGATTGACAGTCGATCAGCCCCAGCATTTT
j_call: TRBJ1-5
d_call: -
clone_size: -
v_call: TRBV29-1

cdr3_aa: CAISADRALEAFF
cdr3_nt: TGTGCCATCAGTGCAGACAGAGCCTTAGAAGCTTTCTTT
j_call: TRBJ1-1
d_call: -
clone_size: -
v_call: TRBV10-3

cdr3_aa: CASSHEAVWREKLFF
cdr3_nt: TGTGCCAGCAGCCACGAGGCAGTCTGGAGAGAAAAACTGTTTTTT
j_call: TRBJ1-4
d_call: -
clone_size: -
v_call: TRBV7-8

cdr3_aa: CACGVEGNQPQHF
cdr3_nt: TGTGCCTGCGGGGTTGAGGGCAATCAGCCCCAGCATTTT
j_call: TRBJ1-5
d_call: -
clone_size: -
v_call: TRBV30

cdr3_aa: CASSPREGSSTDTQYF
cdr3_nt: TGTGCCAGCAGCCCGCGGGAGGGCAGTAGCACAGATACGCAGTATTTT
j_call: TRBJ2-3
d_call: TRBD2
clone_size: -
v_call: TRBV7-9

cdr3_aa: CASSVYLSTDTQYF
cdr3_nt: TGTGCCAGCAGCGTTTACTTAAGCACAGATACGCAGTATTTT
j_call: TRBJ2-3
d_call: -
clone_size: -
v_call: TRBV9

cdr3_aa: CASRSGDRLGELFF
cdr3_nt: TGTGCCAGCAGGTCAGGGGATCGTCTCGGGGAGCTGTTTTTT
j_call: TRBJ2-2
d_call: -
clone_size: -
v_call: TRBV7-3

cdr3_aa: CASWGGRRTEAFF
cdr3_nt: TGTGCCAGCTGGGGGGGCCGGAGGACTGAAGCTTTCTTT
j_call: TRBJ1-1
d_call: -
clone_size: -
v_call: TRBV6-5

cdr3_aa: CASSLSQTSGAISGANVLTF
cdr3_nt: TGTGCCAGTAGTCTCTCCCAGACTAGCGGGGCGATCTCTGGGGCCAACGTCCTGACTTTC
j_call: TRBJ2-6
d_call: TRBD2
clone_size: -
v_call: TRBV19

cdr3_aa: CASSPETVEAFF
cdr3_nt: TGTGCCAGCAGCCCCGAGACAGTTGAAGCTTTCTTT
j_call: TRBJ1-1
d_call: -
clone_size: -
v_call: TRBV12-3/TRBV12-4

cdr3_aa: CASSQGAGGNTIYF
cdr3_nt: TGTGCCAGCAGCCAGGGGGCTGGAGGAAACACCATATATTTT
j_call: TRBJ1-3
d_call: -
clone_size: -
v_call: TRBV3-1/TRBV3-2

cdr3_aa: CASSPTGGENTIYF
cdr3_nt: TGTGCCAGCAGCCCGACAGGGGGCGAAAACACCATATATTTT
j_call: TRBJ1-3
d_call: TRBD1
clone_size: -
v_call: TRBV28

cdr3_aa: CASSLTAVREQYF
cdr3_nt: TGTGCCAGCAGCTTAACAGCCGTGAGAGAGCAGTACTTC
j_call: TRBJ2-7
d_call: -
clone_size: -
v_call: TRBV5-6

cdr3_aa: CASSLIGGNTEAFF
cdr3_nt: TGTGCCAGCAGCTTAATCGGAGGGAACACTGAAGCTTTCTTT
j_call: TRBJ1-1
d_call: -
clone_size: few
v_call: TRBV7-3

cdr3_aa: CASSEEGQGAAGNTEAFF
cdr3_nt: TGTGCCAGCAGTGAAGAGGGACAGGGGGCGGCAGGGAACACTGAAGCTTTCTTT
j_call: TRBJ1-1
d_call: TRBD1
clone_size: once
v_call: TRBV6-1

cdr3_aa: CASGLDTGKKLFF
cdr3_nt: TGTGCTAGTGGTTTGGACACAGGGAAAAAACTGTTTTTT
j_call: TRBJ1-4
d_call: -
clone_size: once
v_call: TRBV12-5